The rows below give T cell receptor beta chains drawn from one sample of a study of CD8 T cells in ankylosing spondylitis. Using its own MiXCR run on the 5' RACE reads, TCRdb lists one record per CDR3 protein. Of 750,000 to 850,000 distinct CDR3 sequences in the sample, approximately 12% were seen once. The sequencing input was blood, either unsorted or a sorted T cell fraction (not recorded which). The receptors were sampled from a male donor with ankylosing spondylitis. CDR3s include the opening cysteine and the closing phenylalanine or tryptophan. Fields, in order: D gene, J gene, V gene, clone size, CDR3 DNA, CDR3 protein. D genes are given only for firm matches. Rows may omit the clone size; those that give it use once, few, many or a size class.

d_call: .
j_call: TRBJ1-1
v_call: TRBV10-3
clone_size: many
cdr3_nt: TGTGCCATCAGTCCGGGGAGTGAAGCTTTCTTT
cdr3_aa: CAISPGSEAFF

d_call: .
j_call: TRBJ2-2
v_call: TRBV7-3
clone_size: .
cdr3_nt: TGTGCCAGCAGCTTAGTCCCGATCACCGGGGAGCTGTTTTTT
cdr3_aa: CASSLVPITGELFF

d_call: TRBD2
j_call: TRBJ2-2
v_call: TRBV4-2
clone_size: few
cdr3_nt: TGTGCCAGCAGCCAAGATCCCCCTAGCGGGAGGGCCGGAACCGGGGAGCTGTTTTTT
cdr3_aa: CASSQDPPSGRAGTGELFF

d_call: .
j_call: TRBJ2-7
v_call: TRBV3-1
clone_size: .
cdr3_nt: TGTGCCAGCAGCTTCCGGGCCTCCTACGAGCAGTACTTC
cdr3_aa: CASSFRASYEQYF

d_call: .
j_call: TRBJ1-2
v_call: TRBV7-2
clone_size: few
cdr3_nt: TGTGCCAGCAGTAGGACCCGGTTTGGCTACACCTTC
cdr3_aa: CASSRTRFGYTF

d_call: .
j_call: TRBJ2-2
v_call: TRBV5-5
clone_size: .
cdr3_nt: TGTGCCAGCAGCTTTTCCCGGGCCCCCGGAGGCGGGGAGCTGTTTTTT
cdr3_aa: CASSFSRAPGGGELFF

d_call: TRBD2
j_call: TRBJ2-7
v_call: TRBV4-1
clone_size: many
cdr3_nt: TGCGCCAGCAGCCAAGATTTCAGCGGGAGAGGCTTGGGCGAGCAGTACTTC
cdr3_aa: CASSQDFSGRGLGEQYF

d_call: TRBD2
j_call: TRBJ2-7
v_call: TRBV5-1
clone_size: many
cdr3_nt: TGCGCCAGCAGCTTAGCGGGAGGGCCCTCCTACGAGCAGTACTTC
cdr3_aa: CASSLAGGPSYEQYF

d_call: TRBD2
j_call: TRBJ2-3
v_call: TRBV7-8
clone_size: .
cdr3_nt: TGTGCCAGCAGCTTAGGATGGGCGGGAGGTAGAGATACGCAGTATTTT
cdr3_aa: CASSLGWAGGRDTQYF

d_call: .
j_call: TRBJ2-7
v_call: TRBV5-1
clone_size: .
cdr3_nt: TGCGCCAGCAGCGACCCGGGCGGGGCGCCCTACGAGCAGTACTTC
cdr3_aa: CASSDPGGAPYEQYF

d_call: TRBD2
j_call: TRBJ2-1
v_call: TRBV11-1
clone_size: many
cdr3_nt: TGTGCCAGCAGCTTTATTCCGACTAGCGGGGCCTACTACAATGAGCAGTTCTTC
cdr3_aa: CASSFIPTSGAYYNEQFF

d_call: TRBD2
j_call: TRBJ2-5
v_call: TRBV20-1
clone_size: .
cdr3_nt: TGCAGTGCTAGAACAGCGGGAGTGACGGAGACCCAGTACTTC
cdr3_aa: CSARTAGVTETQYF

d_call: .
j_call: TRBJ2-5
v_call: TRBV18
clone_size: .
cdr3_nt: TGTGCCAGCTCACCTGGACCGCAGCCTCAAGAGACCCAGTACTTC
cdr3_aa: CASSPGPQPQETQYF

d_call: .
j_call: TRBJ1-1
v_call: TRBV20-1
clone_size: .
cdr3_nt: TGCAGTGCTAGTCCACACGAGAACACTGAAGCTTTCTTT
cdr3_aa: CSASPHENTEAFF

d_call: TRBD1
j_call: TRBJ2-7
v_call: TRBV29-1
clone_size: .
cdr3_nt: TGCAGCGTTGGGGGTAGGACAGGGCGCTACGAGCAGTACTTC
cdr3_aa: CSVGGRTGRYEQYF

d_call: TRBD1
j_call: TRBJ1-6
v_call: TRBV20-1
clone_size: few
cdr3_nt: TGCAGTGCTGGGACAGTTGGAATTCCCCTCCACTTT
cdr3_aa: CSAGTVGIPLHF

d_call: .
j_call: TRBJ2-7
v_call: TRBV4-2
clone_size: few
cdr3_nt: TGTGCCAGCAGCCGGACCCCGGGAACGGAGGCCTACGAGCAGTACTTC
cdr3_aa: CASSRTPGTEAYEQYF

d_call: TRBD2
j_call: TRBJ2-3
v_call: TRBV4-3
clone_size: few
cdr3_nt: TGCGCCAGCAGCCCAGCGGGAGCTAGCACAGATACGCAGTATTTT
cdr3_aa: CASSPAGASTDTQYF

d_call: TRBD1
j_call: TRBJ1-1
v_call: TRBV10-3
clone_size: few
cdr3_nt: TGTGCCATCAGCACGAGACCGGGACAGGCGCAAGGTGAAGCTTTCTTT
cdr3_aa: CAISTRPGQAQGEAFF

d_call: .
j_call: TRBJ2-3
v_call: TRBV28
clone_size: few
cdr3_nt: TGTGCCAGCAGTACACCCCATAAGGGCACAGATACGCAGTATTTT
cdr3_aa: CASSTPHKGTDTQYF

d_call: .
j_call: TRBJ2-1
v_call: TRBV14
clone_size: .
cdr3_nt: TGTGCCAGCAACGATATCCTCTACAATGAGCAGTTCTTC
cdr3_aa: CASNDILYNEQFF

d_call: .
j_call: TRBJ1-5
v_call: TRBV10-3
clone_size: few
cdr3_nt: TGTGCCATCGGAAGTTTTCAGCCCCAGCATTTT
cdr3_aa: CAIGSFQPQHF

d_call: .
j_call: TRBJ1-2
v_call: TRBV6-6
clone_size: few
cdr3_nt: TGTGCCAGCAGCACGGGAGGGGAAGTCGACTACACCTTC
cdr3_aa: CASSTGGEVDYTF